These 6 T cell receptor beta chains were sequenced from one sample in a study of blood T cells in healthy people across ages. Next came a second PCR, run for about 7 to 12 cycles, which used a sample-barcoded 5' primer along with a J-beta primer mix. Using its own MiXCR run on the 5' RACE reads, TCRdb lists one record per CDR3 protein. This table has approximately 800,000 distinct CDR3 sequences, 53% appearing once. The sequenced sample consisted of blood. The source of these receptors is an elderly man in good health.

Written as DNA, the CDR3 is TGTGCCAGCAGCGTAGGAACTAGCGGGAATGGTGAGCAGTTCTTC. This codes for CASSVGTSGNGEQFF. The V gene is TRBV9, the J gene TRBJ2-1, with 10 bases aligning to TRBD2. V lost 0 bases, J lost 9 bases, and 6 bases stayed unmatched. Germline loops: CDR1 SGDLS, CDR2 YYNGEE. The CDR3 runs 15 residues.

This chain uses TRBV7-2 with TRBJ2-7, with D tentatively TRBD2 (5 bases). Per the germline V gene, CDR1 is SGHTA and CDR2 is FQGNSA. The CDR3 runs to 15 residues. The ends were cut back, 5 bases at V and 6 bases at J, with 20 bases in the middle. CDR3 coding DNA: TGTGCCAGCAGCCTAATCAGTACACCGGGAAGCGAGCAGTACTTC. This encodes CASSLISTPGSEQYF.

The rearrangement links TRBV24-1 to TRBJ2-3; D call uncertain. The CDR3 consists of 15 residues. Germline V lookup: CDR1 KGHDR, CDR2 SFDVKD. The V end lost 4 bases, the J end lost 7 bases, and 17 bases lay between the germline ends. The CDR3 protein is CATSETNQRSHTQYF. CDR3 bases: TGTGCCACCAGTGAGACCAATCAGAGGTCCCATACGCAGTATTTT.

This sequence joins TRBV5-1 and TRBJ1-2; the D gene is possibly TRBD1 (6 bases). CDR1 and CDR2 from the germline V gene are SGHRS and YFSETQ. This CDR3 has 16 amino acids. V was shortened by 4 bases and J by 4 bases, with 20 bases between the two germline ends. CDR3 nucleotide sequence: TGCGCCAGCAGCAACGGTGCAGGGGCCCCCTCCTATGGCTACACCTTC. As protein: CASSNGAGAPSYGYTF. The full variable domain, in which reference TRBV5-1 and TRBJ1-2 provide the parts outside the CDR3, is KAGVTQTPRYLIKTRGQQVTLSCSPISGHRSVSWYQQTPGQGLQFLFEYFSETQRNKGNFPGRFSGRQFSNSRSEMNVSTLELGDSALYLCASSNGAGAPSYGYTFGSGTRLTVV.

The chain employs TRBV5-1 and TRBJ2-5; TRBD1 matches 7 bases. J was trimmed by 5 bases and V by 4 bases; bases with no gene match: 8. CDR3 length equals 14 residues. CDR1 is SGHRS, CDR2 YFSETQ, per germline. The CDR3 spells CASSRGQDAETQYF. CDR3 coding DNA: TGCGCCAGCAGCAGGGGGCAGGATGCGGAGACCCAGTACTTC.

The rearrangement links TRBV6-2 or TRBV6-3 to TRBJ2-3; D is undetermined. The V end lost 0 bases, the J end lost 5 bases, and 12 bases lay between the germline ends. Germline V gene lookup returns CDR1 MNHEY and CDR2 SVGEGT. This CDR3 spans 15 amino acids. The CDR3 spells CASSYSSPPGDTQYF. In DNA form, the CDR3 reads TGTGCCAGCAGTTACTCGTCCCCCCCGGGAGATACGCAGTATTTT.